These T cell receptor beta chains were read from a single sample in a study of OX40 agonist ivuxolimab in advanced cancers. Assay: immunoSEQ multiplex PCR; the TCRdb copy retains only in-frame clones and omits some. The table includes more than 80,000 clones, more than 80% detected once. Source: CD4+ or CD8+ T cells sorted from blood, taken in a trial of the OX40 agonist ivuxolimab. These receptors came from an adult with an advanced solid tumor such as melanoma, head and neck, liver or kidney cancer. Both conserved end residues are part of each CDR3. D genes are given only for firm matches. The listing skips clone size in some rows; elsewhere it reads once, few, many or a size class.

clone size: -; D gene: -; J gene: TRBJ1-1; V gene: TRBV6-5; CDR3 protein: CASSYSGVASTEAFF; CDR3 DNA: TGTGCCAGCAGTTACTCGGGGGTTGCGAGCACTGAAGCTTTCTTT
clone size: -; D gene: -; J gene: TRBJ1-4; V gene: TRBV6-6; CDR3 protein: CASSSGRLATNEKLFF; CDR3 DNA: TGTGCCAGCAGTTCGGGACGGTTGGCAACTAATGAAAAACTGTTTTTT
clone size: -; D gene: -; J gene: TRBJ1-2; V gene: TRBV6-6; CDR3 protein: CASSLRALGYTF; CDR3 DNA: TGTGCCAGCAGTTTGCGGGCGCTTGGCTACACCTTC
clone size: -; D gene: -; J gene: TRBJ2-1; V gene: TRBV6-4; CDR3 protein: CASRTPTDREQFF; CDR3 DNA: TGTGCCAGCAGGACCCCCACCGACAGAGAGCAGTTCTTC
clone size: -; D gene: TRBD1; J gene: TRBJ2-7; V gene: TRBV6-1; CDR3 protein: CASSKDRAEQYF; CDR3 DNA: TGTGCCAGCAGTAAAGACAGGGCCGAGCAGTACTTC
clone size: -; D gene: -; J gene: TRBJ1-5; V gene: TRBV19; CDR3 protein: CASSIGWGGNQPQHF; CDR3 DNA: TGTGCCAGTAGTATAGGGTGGGGGGGCAATCAGCCCCAGCATTTT
clone size: -; D gene: -; J gene: TRBJ1-1; V gene: TRBV18; CDR3 protein: CASSSSQGQEAFF; CDR3 DNA: TGTGCCAGCTCATCATCGCAGGGGCAGGAAGCTTTCTTT
clone size: -; D gene: -; J gene: TRBJ1-2; V gene: TRBV6-1; CDR3 protein: CASSENGGREARTF; CDR3 DNA: TGTGCCAGCAGTGAAAACGGGGGGAGGGAGGCTCGGACCTTC
clone size: -; D gene: TRBD2; J gene: TRBJ2-7; V gene: TRBV5-1; CDR3 protein: CASSLTGGPPYEQYF; CDR3 DNA: TGCGCCAGCAGCTTAACGGGAGGGCCCCCCTACGAGCAGTACTTC
clone size: once; D gene: -; J gene: TRBJ2-1; V gene: TRBV6-1; CDR3 protein: CASQIYNEQFF; CDR3 DNA: TGTGCCAGCCAAATTTACAATGAGCAGTTCTTC
clone size: -; D gene: -; J gene: TRBJ2-7; V gene: TRBV28; CDR3 protein: CASGSPSSASTSYEQYF; CDR3 DNA: TGTGCCAGCGGGTCCCCCTCTAGCGCCTCGACCTCCTACGAGCAGTACTTC
clone size: few; D gene: -; J gene: TRBJ2-2; V gene: TRBV2; CDR3 protein: CASGGTTNTGELFF; CDR3 DNA: TGTGCCAGCGGCGGGACGACTAACACCGGGGAGCTGTTTTTT
clone size: -; D gene: -; J gene: TRBJ2-1; V gene: TRBV5-6; CDR3 protein: CASSLFQVSSYNEQFF; CDR3 DNA: TGTGCCAGCAGCTTGTTCCAGGTTAGTTCCTACAATGAGCAGTTCTTC
clone size: -; D gene: -; J gene: TRBJ2-2; V gene: TRBV11-2; CDR3 protein: CASSSATLNTGELFF; CDR3 DNA: TGTGCCAGCAGCTCAGCTACACTGAACACCGGGGAGCTGTTTTTT
clone size: -; D gene: -; J gene: TRBJ2-3; V gene: TRBV7-2; CDR3 protein: CASSLRQGTDTQYF; CDR3 DNA: TGTGCCAGCAGCTTAAGGCAGGGCACAGATACGCAGTATTTT
clone size: -; D gene: -; J gene: TRBJ1-1; V gene: TRBV6-5; CDR3 protein: CASSYSPPNTEAFF; CDR3 DNA: TGTGCCAGCAGTTACTCGCCCCCGAACACTGAAGCTTTCTTT
clone size: -; D gene: -; J gene: TRBJ2-5; V gene: TRBV11-2; CDR3 protein: CASSYGRGYGGQTQYF; CDR3 DNA: TGTGCCAGCAGCTACGGAAGAGGTTACGGGGGACAGACCCAGTACTTC
clone size: -; D gene: -; J gene: TRBJ2-1; V gene: TRBV11-3; CDR3 protein: CASNPRGLTVGEQFF; CDR3 DNA: TGTGCCAGCAACCCCCGTGGCCTCACTGTGGGTGAGCAGTTCTTC
clone size: few; D gene: TRBD1; J gene: TRBJ1-6; V gene: TRBV30; CDR3 protein: CAWKEDRDNSPLHF; CDR3 DNA: TGTGCCTGGAAGGAGGACAGGGATAATTCACCCCTCCACTTT
clone size: -; D gene: -; J gene: TRBJ2-5; V gene: TRBV4-1; CDR3 protein: CASSQDRVGEETQYF; CDR3 DNA: TGCGCCAGCAGCCAAGATAGGGTAGGGGAAGAGACCCAGTACTTC
clone size: few; D gene: -; J gene: TRBJ2-3; V gene: TRBV18; CDR3 protein: CASSISTDTQYF; CDR3 DNA: TGTGCCAGCTCCATTAGCACAGATACGCAGTATTTT
clone size: -; D gene: TRBD1; J gene: TRBJ1-1; V gene: TRBV28; CDR3 protein: CATRPGGWGTEAFF; CDR3 DNA: TGTGCCACCCGTCCAGGGGGCTGGGGCACTGAAGCTTTCTTT
clone size: -; D gene: -; J gene: TRBJ2-1; V gene: TRBV15; CDR3 protein: CATSRDQVGSSDEQFF; CDR3 DNA: TGTGCCACCAGCAGAGATCAGGTGGGGAGCAGCGATGAGCAGTTCTTC
clone size: -; D gene: -; J gene: TRBJ1-2; V gene: TRBV30; CDR3 protein: CAWSETDGYTF; CDR3 DNA: TGTGCCTGGAGTGAAACTGATGGCTACACCTTC
clone size: -; D gene: -; J gene: TRBJ2-7; V gene: TRBV11-2; CDR3 protein: CASSLGGDRIYEQYF; CDR3 DNA: TGTGCCAGCAGCTTAGGGGGGGACAGAATCTACGAGCAGTACTTC
clone size: -; D gene: TRBD2; J gene: TRBJ2-5; V gene: TRBV6-5; CDR3 protein: CASSYSTSGLETQYF; CDR3 DNA: TGTGCCAGCAGTTACTCGACTAGCGGACTGGAGACCCAGTACTTC
clone size: -; D gene: -; J gene: TRBJ1-1; V gene: TRBV28; CDR3 protein: CASSPLIGGAFF; CDR3 DNA: TGTGCCAGCAGTCCCCTCATCGGAGGAGCTTTCTTT